The next 27 T cell receptor beta chains were all read from a single sample in a study of T cells in Graves' hyperthyroidism and ophthalmopathy. RNA transcripts yielded amplified TCR beta CDR3 regions. A first-round RT-PCR of the TCR CDR3 used the HTBI primer set. MiXCR, run by TCRdb on the multiplex PCR reads, gives a single entry per CDR3 protein. There are approximately 400,000 distinct CDR3 sequences in the sample; 15% to 19% occur only once, and about a quarter lies in the top ten. The sample consisted of blood. These TCRs come from a woman under 30 with Graves' hyperthyroidism that later progressed to Graves' ophthalmopathy.

This clonotype was recorded at least ten times. V and J are TRBV11-2 and TRBJ1-1, with D unclear. CDR1 is SGHAT, CDR2 FQNNGV, per germline. CDR3 size: 16 residues. V lost 1 base to trimming and J lost 6 bases, with 18 bases between them. Here the CDR3 DNA reads TGTGCCAGCAGCTTAGGAACCTACTCGGACTACCCTGAAGCTTTCTTT. It encodes CASSLGTYSDYPEAFF.

This clonotype was recorded many times. The chain couples TRBV20-1 to TRBJ2-3; TRBD2 matches 7 bases. The CDR3 sequence is 15 residues long. Trimming took 6 bases from V and 2 from J; bases not matched to a gene: 11. CDR1 and CDR2 from the germline V gene are DFQATT and SNEGSKA (reference sequence). CDR3 bases: TGCAGTGCGGATGCTAGCGGAGTATCCACAGATACGCAGTATTTT. Translating it yields CSADASGVSTDTQYF.

This clonotype was detected many times. The chain has TRBV11-2 and TRBJ2-7, with D possibly being TRBD1 (6 bases). This CDR3 comprises 14 residues. The germline V gene has CDR1 SGHAT and CDR2 FQNNGV. V was shortened by 4 bases and J by 6 bases, with 16 bases between the two germline ends. The CDR3 coding sequence is TGTGCCAGCAGCTCGCAGGGGACCCTCTCCGAGCAGTACTTC. As protein: CASSSQGTLSEQYF. Based on the CDR3 plus reference TRBV11-2 and TRBJ2-7, the full variable domain is EAGVAQSPRYKIIEKRQSVAFWCNPISGHATLYWYQQILGQGPKLLIQFQNNGVVDDSQLPKDRFSAERLKGVDSTLKIQPAKLEDSAVYLCASSSQGTLSEQYFGPGTRLTVT.

This clonotype was detected many times. The chain joins TRBV7-3 to TRBJ2-3; 8 nucleotides match TRBD1. This CDR3 is 15 amino acids long. Germline V CDR1 and CDR2: SGHTA, FQGTGA. With 3 bases clipped from V and 4 bases from J, the junction kept 6 bases outside the gene matches. The CDR3 nucleotides read TGTGCCAGCAGCTTGACAACAGGGGGTGCAGATACGCAGTATTTT. As protein: CASSLTTGGADTQYF.

A word on this clonotype: Being one base from a much bigger clone, this may be a read error. The CDR3 is CASSGGGYEQFF. The CDR3 nucleotides read TGTGCCAGCAGTGGGGGGGGGTACGAGCAGTTCTTC. The chain links TRBV7-9 to TRBJ2-7; 7 bases fit TRBD2. The DNA end favors TRBJ2-1, so the J call may be wrong. From germline, CDR1 is SEHNR and CDR2 FQNEAQ (reference sequence). The CDR3 is 12 amino acids.

This clonotype was counted many times. This chain joins TRBV11-3 and TRBJ2-1; 13 bases are shared with TRBD2. CDR1 SGHNT and CDR2 YENEEA come from the germline V gene. The CDR3 has 15 amino acids. J gave up 8 bases and V 2 bases, and 3 bases lay outside the gene matches. CDR3 in DNA: TGTGCCAGCAGCTTATCCGGACTAGCGGGAGATGAGCAGTTCTTC. This sequence encodes CASSLSGLAGDEQFF.

This clonotype showed up just a few times. The chain employs TRBV10-2 and TRBJ1-6; D is perhaps TRBD1 (6 bases). Trimming removed 5 bases from V and 8 bases from J, with 19 bases in between. The CDR3 extends over 16 amino acids. From germline, CDR1 is WSHSY and CDR2 SAAADI. CDR3 sequence (DNA): TGCGCCAGCAGTCTAGACTTACAGGGCCACGATTCACCCCTCCACTTT. This codes for CASSLDLQGHDSPLHF.

This clonotype was counted at least ten times. This chain links TRBV18 with TRBJ1-1, with 9 bases lining up with TRBD1. The germline CDR1 and CDR2 sequences are KGHSH and LQKENI. The CDR3 extends over 16 amino acids. V lost 4 bases and J lost 0; bases outside the gene matches: 6. As DNA, the CDR3 is TGTGCCAGCTCACTGATGGACAGGGGTATGAACACTGAAGCTTTCTTT. It yields the protein CASSLMDRGMNTEAFF.

This clonotype was found many times. The chain uses TRBV3-1 and TRBJ2-4; unclear D gene. The CDR3 consists of 16 residues. The V gene's germline CDR1 is LGHDT and CDR2 YNNKEL (reference sequence). With 0 bases removed from V and 3 bases from J, the gap between germline ends came to 12 bases. CDR3 amino acids: CASSQDLGLGKNIQYF. Here the CDR3 DNA reads TGTGCCAGCAGCCAAGATCTCGGGTTAGGCAAAAACATTCAGTACTTC.

Many counts were recorded for this clonotype. J is TRBJ2-5 and V is TRBV7-2; 10 positions agree with TRBD2. V was clipped by 2 bases and J by 5 bases; unmatched bases: 8. The CDR3 spans 16 residues. Germline CDR1 SGHTA, CDR2 FQGNSA. The CDR3 region is CASSLSFASGSETQYF. The CDR3 nucleotides read TGTGCCAGCAGCTTAAGCTTCGCTAGCGGGAGTGAGACCCAGTACTTC.

This clonotype was seen a few times. The CDR3 DNA reads TGTGCCAGCAGTCCCGGGACAGGGTACACAGATACGCAGTATTTT. Residues: CASSPGTGYTDTQYF. This rearrangement joins TRBV12-3 or TRBV12-4 to TRBJ2-3; the match to TRBD1 covers 9 bases. Trimming cost V 5 bases and J 2 bases; bases outside gene matches: 5. The CDR3 is 15 amino acids.

This clonotype was recorded many times. The chain combines TRBV15 with TRBJ1-6; D gene uncertain. V was trimmed by 6 bases and J by 6 bases, leaving 12 bases between them. The CDR3 consists of 14 residues. Germline CDR1 and CDR2: LNHNV and YYDKDF (reference sequence). The CDR3 DNA follows: TGTGCCACCAGAATGACTGGATTTAATTCACCCCTCCACTTT. Translation: CATRMTGFNSPLHF.

The rearrangement links TRBV7-9 to TRBJ2-6, with 7 bases that match TRBD1. The germline V gene encodes CDR1 SEHNR and CDR2 FQNEAQ (reference sequence). J lost 2 bases, V lost 2 bases, and 3 bases had no gene match. The CDR3 runs 16 residues. In nucleotides, the CDR3 is TGTGCCAGCAGCTTACCGACAGGGACTGGGGCCAACGTCCTGACTTTC. It yields the protein CASSLPTGTGANVLTF. Combining the CDR3 with reference TRBV7-9 and TRBJ2-6 gives the whole variable domain DTGVSQNPRHKITKRGQNVTFRCDPISEHNRLYWYRQTLGQGPEFLTYFQNEAQLEKSRLLSDRFSAERPKGSFSTLEIQRTEQGDSAMYLCASSLPTGTGANVLTFGAGSRLTVL.

This clonotype has at least ten counts. The CDR3 loop reads CASSYGHLRLNTEAFF. The CDR3 region has the DNA TGTGCCAGCAGTTACGGACACCTAAGACTGAACACTGAAGCTTTCTTT. This chain joins TRBV6-2 or TRBV6-3 and TRBJ1-1, with D perhaps TRBD1 (5 bases). Germline values: CDR1 MNHEY, CDR2 SVGEGT. This CDR3 is built from 16 residues. Trimming shortened V by 2 bases and J by 0 bases, and 13 bases separated the two germline ends.

This clonotype has only a few counts. This chain links TRBV4-1 with TRBJ1-5; the D is unclear. The germline CDR1 and CDR2 sequences are MGHRA and YSYEKL. The germline V and J ends were trimmed by 1 base and 4 bases, with 11 bases remaining between them. The CDR3 has 15 amino acids. CDR3 coding DNA: TGCGCCAGCAGCCAAGCAGAGGAGGTAAATCAGCCCCAGCATTTT. Protein sequence: CASSQAEEVNQPQHF.

This clonotype was observed at least ten times. Written as DNA, the CDR3 is TGTGCCAGCAGGAGACTAGCGGGAGTGAGGGAGCAGTACTTC. This sequence encodes CASRRLAGVREQYF. V is TRBV28 and J is TRBJ2-7, with 12 positions matching TRBD2. Looked up from germline, CDR1 is MDHEN and CDR2 is SYDVKM. The trim removed 6 bases at V and 7 bases at J, leaving 7 bases unmatched. CDR3 size: 14 residues.

This chain connects TRBV7-9 to TRBJ2-7; 7 bases line up with TRBD1. This CDR3 is built from 13 residues. Germline V gene lookup returns CDR1 SEHNR and CDR2 FQNEAQ (reference sequence). J was trimmed by 2 bases and V by 5 bases; bases with no gene match: 3. CDR3 sequence reads: CASSEDRTYEQYF. CDR3 nucleotides: TGTGCCAGCAGCGAGGACAGGACCTACGAGCAGTACTTC.

There are many counts of this clonotype. J is TRBJ1-1 and V is TRBV18; no clear D. V was shortened by 1 base and J by 1 base, with 16 bases between the two germline ends. CDR1 is KGHSH, CDR2 LQKENI, per germline. The CDR3 is 17 amino acids. In nucleotides, the CDR3 is TGTGCCAGCTCACCACGAGGACTCCAAGGCGCGAACACTGAAGCTTTCTTT. Encoded protein: CASSPRGLQGANTEAFF.

This clonotype was seen repeatedly, ten times or more. The genes are TRBV28 and TRBJ2-5; TRBD2 aligns across 7 bases. The germline V gene has CDR1 MDHEN and CDR2 SYDVKM. This CDR3 has 15 amino acids. Trimming removed 2 bases from V and 4 bases from J; junction bases left unmatched: 7. Here the CDR3 reads CASSLGGRGRETQYF. DNA for the CDR3: TGTGCCAGCAGTTTAGGCGGGAGAGGAAGAGAGACCCAGTACTTC.

This clonotype was counted many times. The gene calls are TRBV28 and TRBJ2-7; the D call may be TRBD1 or TRBD2 (6 bases each). Between the trimmed V and J ends, which lost 3 bases and 4 bases, there was a span of 19 bases. The germline CDR1 and CDR2 sequences are MDHEN and SYDVKM. This CDR3 has 16 amino acids. The DNA for the CDR3 is TGTGCCAGCAGTTTCTACTCGGCGGGACACTTTTACGAGCAGTACTTC. Protein sequence: CASSFYSAGHFYEQYF. Supplemented by reference TRBV28 and TRBJ2-7, the full variable domain reads DVKVTQSSRYLVKRTGEKVFLECVQDMDHENMFWYRQDPGLGLRLIYFSYDVKMKEKGDIPEGYSVSREKKERFSLILESASTNQTSMYLCASSFYSAGHFYEQYFGPGTRLTVT.

This clonotype was recorded at least ten times. V and J are TRBV30 and TRBJ2-3, with D perhaps matching TRBD1 (6 bases). The germline V gene encodes CDR1 GTSNPN and CDR2 SVGIG (reference sequence). The CDR3 totals 15 residues. Trimming removed 2 bases at V and 0 bases at J, with 12 bases between. The CDR3: CAWSRGQSSTDTQYF. CDR3 sequence (DNA): TGTGCCTGGAGTCGCGGACAGTCTAGCACAGATACGCAGTATTTT. Full variable domain (outside the CDR3, taken from reference TRBV30 and TRBJ2-3): SQTIHQWPATLVQPVGSPLSLECTVEGTSNPNLYWYRQAAGRGLQLLFYSVGIGQISSEVPQNLSASRPQDRQFILSSKKLLLSDSGFYLCAWSRGQSSTDTQYFGPGTRLTVL.

This clonotype was detected a few times. The J gene is TRBJ2-2, the V gene TRBV9, with TRBD1 identical over 9 bases. V dropped 0 bases and J dropped 5; count of bases not matched to a gene: 2. Germline assignment: CDR1 SGDLS and CDR2 YYNGEE. The CDR3 consists of 15 residues. The CDR3 DNA is TGTGCCAGCAGCGTAGGACAGGGGGGGACCGGGGAGCTGTTTTTT. This encodes CASSVGQGGTGELFF.

Note on this clonotype: The CDR3 ends on some other residue instead of the conserved phenylalanine or tryptophan, so this is likely a read error. The chain has TRBV7-9 and TRBJ2-1; tentative D call: TRBD1 (5 bases). The germline V gene has CDR1 SEHNR and CDR2 FQNEAQ (reference sequence). V lost 0 bases, J lost 0 bases, and 12 bases lay in between. The CDR3 length is 17 residues. The CDR3 loop is CASSLAQGRSSYNEQFL. The CDR3 DNA follows: TGTGCCAGCAGCTTAGCGCAGGGTAGAAGCTCCTACAATGAGCAGTTCCTC.

The CDR3 sequence: CASSQGLQGPLEAFF. CDR3 bases: TGCGCCAGCAGCCAAGGCCTACAGGGTCCCCTGGAAGCTTTCTTT. The V gene is TRBV4-1, the J gene TRBJ1-1, with D possibly matching TRBD1 (6 bases). The CDR3 is made up of 15 amino acids. Germline V CDR1 and CDR2: MGHRA, YSYEKL. The V end was cut by 1 base, the J end by 8 bases, with 17 bases between.

This chain connects TRBV6-1 to TRBJ2-2; D might be TRBD1 (5 bases). There are 13 residues in the CDR3. The V gene's germline CDR1 is MNHNS and CDR2 SASEGT. Trimming cost V 7 bases and J 4 bases, with 10 bases left between them. CDR3 DNA sequence: TGTGCCAGCACCCAGGGTAGCACCGGGGAGCTGTTTTTT. Translated: CASTQGSTGELFF.

The sample holds many counts of this clonotype. The chain carries TRBV20-1 and TRBJ2-1; D might be TRBD1 (6 bases). Germline CDR1 reads DFQATT; CDR2 reads SNEGSKA (reference sequence). This CDR3 is 16 amino acids long. V lost 3 bases and J lost 0, with 15 bases in between. The CDR3 DNA reads as TGCAGTGCTAGGGGATTGGTGGGGGCCTCCTACAATGAGCAGTTCTTC. Translation: CSARGLVGASYNEQFF.

V gene TRBV14 combines with J gene TRBJ2-2; D unclear. The CDR3 runs to 15 residues. The germline gives CDR1 SGHDN, CDR2 FVKESK. Trimming took 2 bases from V and 5 from J, leaving 12 bases between them. The CDR3 DNA follows: TGTGCCAGCAGCCAATTAGGGTTGGATACCGGGGAGCTGTTTTTT. Its protein product is CASSQLGLDTGELFF.